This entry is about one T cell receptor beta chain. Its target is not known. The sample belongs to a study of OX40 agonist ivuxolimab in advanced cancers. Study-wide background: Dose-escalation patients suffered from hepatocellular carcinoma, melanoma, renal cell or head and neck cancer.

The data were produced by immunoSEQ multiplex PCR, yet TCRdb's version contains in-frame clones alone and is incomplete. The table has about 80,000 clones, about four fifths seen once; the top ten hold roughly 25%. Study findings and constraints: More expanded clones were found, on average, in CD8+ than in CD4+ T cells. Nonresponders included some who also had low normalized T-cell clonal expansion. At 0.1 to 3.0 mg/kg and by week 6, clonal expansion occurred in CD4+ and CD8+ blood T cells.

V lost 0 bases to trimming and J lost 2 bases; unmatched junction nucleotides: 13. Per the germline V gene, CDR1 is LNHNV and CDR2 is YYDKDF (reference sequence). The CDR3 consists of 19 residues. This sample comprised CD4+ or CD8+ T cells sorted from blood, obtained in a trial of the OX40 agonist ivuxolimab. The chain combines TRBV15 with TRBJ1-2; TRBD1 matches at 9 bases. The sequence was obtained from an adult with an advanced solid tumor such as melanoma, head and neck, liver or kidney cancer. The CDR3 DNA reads TGTGCCACCAGCAGAGATGCAGATTTAGTGGGGACAGGGAACTATGGCTACACCTTC. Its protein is CATSRDADLVGTGNYGYTF. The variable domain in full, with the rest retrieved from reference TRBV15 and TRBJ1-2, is DAMVIQNPRYQVTQFGKPVTLSCSQTLNHNVMYWYQQKSSQAPKLLFHYYDKDFNNEADTPDNFQSRRPNTSFCFLDIRSPGLGDTAMYLCATSRDADLVGTGNYGYTFGSGTRLTVV.